A selection of T cell receptor beta chains follows, all from one sample in a study of shared clonotypes between healthy human individuals. The assay was immunoSEQ multiplex PCR, and TCRdb's table has in-frame clones only and misses some. The data contain roughly 2.5 million clones, 90% to 95% of them seen just once; the ten biggest clones take up 0.11% to 0.15%. Sequencing input: naive CD4+ T cells sorted from blood. These receptors were collected from a young man in good health. Both conserved end residues are part of each CDR3. The D gene is left open where the match is weak. The size of a clone is reported for some rows only, either as once, few or many, or as a class for expanded clones.

>TRBV27|TRBJ2-3|.|.
TGTGCCAGCTCGGTTGCAGGGGGCACAGATACGCAGTATTTT
CASSVAGGTDTQYF
>TRBV18|TRBJ1-4|.|.
TGTGCCAGCTCACCGGGACTGACTAATGAAAAACTGTTTTTT
CASSPGLTNEKLFF
>TRBV7-8|TRBJ2-1|.|.
TGTGCCAGCAGACAGGGATGGTCCTACAATGAGCAGTTCTTC
CASRQGWSYNEQFF
>TRBV11-2|TRBJ2-7|TRBD2|.
TGTGCCAGCAGCTTAGGCAGACTAGCGGGAGTCTACGAGCAGTACTTC
CASSLGRLAGVYEQYF
>TRBV15|TRBJ2-1|.|.
TGTGCCACCAGCAGGAACACGAATGAGCAGTTCTTC
CATSRNTNEQFF
>TRBV15|TRBJ1-1|TRBD1|.
TGTGCCACCAGCAGAGCTTGGGACAGGGGGAGTGGGACTGAAGCTTTCTTT
CATSRAWDRGSGTEAFF
>TRBV21-1|TRBJ1-5|.|once
TGTGCCAGCAGCGCTCGGGACAACCAGACTGGGCCCCAGCATTTT
CASSARDNQTGPQHF
>TRBV30|TRBJ2-5|TRBD2|.
TGTGCCTGGAGTACCGGACTAGCGGGAATAGAGACCCAGTACTTC
CAWSTGLAGIETQYF
>TRBV6-5|TRBJ1-1|TRBD1|.
TGTGCCAGCAGTCGTGGACAGGGGGCAGCTGAAGCTTTCTTT
CASSRGQGAAEAFF
>TRBV5-6|TRBJ2-5|.|.
TGTGCCAGCAGCTTGGGAATCGGCGGAACCCAAGAGACCCAGTACTTC
CASSLGIGGTQETQYF
>TRBV9|TRBJ2-2|.|.
TGTGCCAGTTCAAAGGGTCCTGAGAACACCGGGGAGCTGTTTTTT
CASSKGPENTGELFF
>TRBV5-4|TRBJ2-3|.|.
TGTGCCAGCAGCTTGCGACAGGATAGCACAGATACGCAGTATTTT
CASSLRQDSTDTQYF
>TRBV9|TRBJ2-3|TRBD2|.
TGTGCCAGCAGCGTAGAAGCTAGCGGGGGGATCGCAGATACGCAGTATTTT
CASSVEASGGIADTQYF